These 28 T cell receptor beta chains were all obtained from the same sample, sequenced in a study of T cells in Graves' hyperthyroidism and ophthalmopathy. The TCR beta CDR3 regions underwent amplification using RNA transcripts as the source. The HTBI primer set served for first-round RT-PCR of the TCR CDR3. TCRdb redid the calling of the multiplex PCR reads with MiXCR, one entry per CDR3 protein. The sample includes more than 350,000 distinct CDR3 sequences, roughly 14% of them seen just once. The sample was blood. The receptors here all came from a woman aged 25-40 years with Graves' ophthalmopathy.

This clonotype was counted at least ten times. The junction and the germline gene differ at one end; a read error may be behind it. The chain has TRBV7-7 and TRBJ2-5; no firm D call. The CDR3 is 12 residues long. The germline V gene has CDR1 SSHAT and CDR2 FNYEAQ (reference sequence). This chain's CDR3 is CASSSEGWGQYF. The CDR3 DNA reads TGTGCTAGCAGCTCAGAAGGCTGGGGCCAGTACTTC. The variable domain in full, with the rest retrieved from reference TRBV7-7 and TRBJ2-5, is GAGVSQSPRYKVTKRGQDVTLRCDPISSHATLYWYQQALGQGPEFLTYFNYEAQPDKSGLPSDRFSAERPEGSISTLTIQRTEQRDSAMYRCASSSEGWGQYFGPGTRLLVL.

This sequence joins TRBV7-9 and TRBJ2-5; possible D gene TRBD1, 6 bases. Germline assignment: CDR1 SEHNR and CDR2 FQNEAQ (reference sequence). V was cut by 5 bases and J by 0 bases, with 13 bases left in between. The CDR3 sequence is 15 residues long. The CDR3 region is CASSAQTGDQETQYF. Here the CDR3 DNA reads TGTGCCAGCAGCGCCCAGACAGGTGACCAAGAGACCCAGTACTTC.

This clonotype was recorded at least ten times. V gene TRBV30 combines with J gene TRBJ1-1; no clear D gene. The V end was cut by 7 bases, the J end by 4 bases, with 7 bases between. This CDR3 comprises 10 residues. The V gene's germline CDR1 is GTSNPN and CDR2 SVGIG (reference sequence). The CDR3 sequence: CALVGTEAFF. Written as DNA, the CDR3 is TGTGCCTTAGTTGGCACTGAAGCTTTCTTT. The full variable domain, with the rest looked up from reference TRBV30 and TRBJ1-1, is SQTIHQWPATLVQPVGSPLSLECTVEGTSNPNLYWYRQAAGRGLQLLFYSVGIGQISSEVPQNLSASRPQDRQFILSSKKLLLSDSGFYLCALVGTEAFFGQGTRLTVV.

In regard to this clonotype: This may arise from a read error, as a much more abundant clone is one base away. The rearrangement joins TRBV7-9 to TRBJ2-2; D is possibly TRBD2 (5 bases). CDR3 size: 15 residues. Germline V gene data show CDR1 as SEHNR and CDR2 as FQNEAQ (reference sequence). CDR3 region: CASSLVAGPTGELLF. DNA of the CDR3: TGTGCCAGCAGCTTGGTGGCAGGACCCACCGGGGAGCTGCTTTTT.

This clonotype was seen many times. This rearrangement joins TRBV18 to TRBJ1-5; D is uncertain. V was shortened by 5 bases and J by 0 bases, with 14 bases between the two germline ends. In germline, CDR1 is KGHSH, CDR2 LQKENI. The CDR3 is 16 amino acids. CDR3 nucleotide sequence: TGTGCCAGCTCATCCTCGAGATCCCATAGCAATCAGCCCCAGCATTTT. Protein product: CASSSSRSHSNQPQHF.

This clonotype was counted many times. The CDR3 sequence is CASSSDNQPQHF. The CDR3 DNA is TGTGCCAGCAGTTCAGACAATCAGCCCCAGCATTTT. The chain links TRBV28 to TRBJ1-5, with D uncertain. CDR1 and CDR2 (germline): MDHEN, SYDVKM. The V gene lost 4 bases and the J gene lost 3 bases, with 4 bases spanning the gap. The CDR3 has 12 residues.

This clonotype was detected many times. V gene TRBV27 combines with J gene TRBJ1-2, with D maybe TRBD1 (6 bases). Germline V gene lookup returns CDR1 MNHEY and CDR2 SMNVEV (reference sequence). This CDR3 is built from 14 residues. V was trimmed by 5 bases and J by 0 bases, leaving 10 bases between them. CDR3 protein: CASSQQGTNYGYTF. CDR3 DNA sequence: TGTGCCAGCAGTCAACAGGGTACTAACTATGGCTACACCTTC.

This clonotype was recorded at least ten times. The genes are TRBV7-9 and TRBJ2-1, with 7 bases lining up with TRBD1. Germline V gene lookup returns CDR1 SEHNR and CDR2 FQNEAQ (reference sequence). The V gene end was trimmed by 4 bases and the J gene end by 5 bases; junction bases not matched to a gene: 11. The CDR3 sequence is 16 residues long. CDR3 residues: CASSSPRDRANNEQFF. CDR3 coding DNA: TGTGCCAGCAGCTCCCCCCGGGACAGAGCGAACAATGAGCAGTTCTTC. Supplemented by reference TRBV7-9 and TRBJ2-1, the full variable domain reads DTGVSQNPRHKITKRGQNVTFRCDPISEHNRLYWYRQTLGQGPEFLTYFQNEAQLEKSRLLSDRFSAERPKGSFSTLEIQRTEQGDSAMYLCASSSPRDRANNEQFFGPGTRLTVL.

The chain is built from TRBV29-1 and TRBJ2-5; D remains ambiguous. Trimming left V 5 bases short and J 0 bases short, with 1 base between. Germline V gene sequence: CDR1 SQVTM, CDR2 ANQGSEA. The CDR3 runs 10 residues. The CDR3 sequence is CSVNQETQYF. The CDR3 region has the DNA TGCAGCGTTAACCAAGAGACCCAGTACTTC. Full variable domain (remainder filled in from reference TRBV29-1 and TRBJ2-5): SAVISQKPSRDICQRGTSLTIQCQVDSQVTMMFWYRQQPGQSLTLIATANQGSEATYESGFVIDKFPISRPNLTFSTLTVSNMSPEDSSIYLCSVNQETQYFGPGTRLLVL.

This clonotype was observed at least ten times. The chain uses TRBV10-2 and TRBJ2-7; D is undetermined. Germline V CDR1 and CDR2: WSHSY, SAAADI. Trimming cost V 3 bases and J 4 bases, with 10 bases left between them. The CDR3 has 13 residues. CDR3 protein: CASSESVIYEQYF. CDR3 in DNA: TGCGCCAGCAGTGAATCAGTCATATACGAGCAGTACTTC.

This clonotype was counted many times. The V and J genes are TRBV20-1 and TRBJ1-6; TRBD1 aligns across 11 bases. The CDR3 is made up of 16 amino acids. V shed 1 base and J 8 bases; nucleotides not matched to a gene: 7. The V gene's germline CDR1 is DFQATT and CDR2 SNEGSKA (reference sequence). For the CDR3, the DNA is TGCAGTGCTAGAGGGACAGGGGGCTTTTTCGATTCACCCCTCCACTTT. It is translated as CSARGTGGFFDSPLHF.

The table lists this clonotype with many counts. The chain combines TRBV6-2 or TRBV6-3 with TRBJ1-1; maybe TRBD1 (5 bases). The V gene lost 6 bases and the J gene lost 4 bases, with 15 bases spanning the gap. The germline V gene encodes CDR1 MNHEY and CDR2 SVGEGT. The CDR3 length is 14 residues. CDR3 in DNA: TGTGCCAGCAGAGAAAATCCCGGGGGCACTGAAGCTTTCTTT. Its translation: CASRENPGGTEAFF.

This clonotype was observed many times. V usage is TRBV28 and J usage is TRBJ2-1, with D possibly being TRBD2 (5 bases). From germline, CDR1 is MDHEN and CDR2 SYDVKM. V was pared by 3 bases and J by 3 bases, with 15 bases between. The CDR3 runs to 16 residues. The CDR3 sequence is CASSLGEQSGYNEQFF. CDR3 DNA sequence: TGTGCCAGCAGTTTGGGAGAGCAAAGCGGCTACAATGAGCAGTTCTTC.

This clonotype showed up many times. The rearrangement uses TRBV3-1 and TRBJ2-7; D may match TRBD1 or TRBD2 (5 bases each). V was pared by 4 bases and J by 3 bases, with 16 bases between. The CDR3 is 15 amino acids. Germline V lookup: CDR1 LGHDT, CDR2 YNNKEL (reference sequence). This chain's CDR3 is CASSLSGPPGYEQYF. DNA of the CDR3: TGTGCCAGCAGCCTGTCGGGACCCCCTGGCTACGAGCAGTACTTC.

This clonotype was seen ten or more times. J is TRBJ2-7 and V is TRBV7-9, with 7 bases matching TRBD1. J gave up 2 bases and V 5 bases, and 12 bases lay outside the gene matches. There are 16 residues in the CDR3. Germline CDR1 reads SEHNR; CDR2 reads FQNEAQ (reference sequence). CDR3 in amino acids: CASSPTGTARPYEQYF. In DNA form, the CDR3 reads TGTGCCAGCAGCCCTACTGGGACAGCTAGACCCTACGAGCAGTACTTC. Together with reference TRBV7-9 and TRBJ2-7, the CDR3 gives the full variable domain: DTGVSQNPRHKITKRGQNVTFRCDPISEHNRLYWYRQTLGQGPEFLTYFQNEAQLEKSRLLSDRFSAERPKGSFSTLEIQRTEQGDSAMYLCASSPTGTARPYEQYFGPGTRLTVT.

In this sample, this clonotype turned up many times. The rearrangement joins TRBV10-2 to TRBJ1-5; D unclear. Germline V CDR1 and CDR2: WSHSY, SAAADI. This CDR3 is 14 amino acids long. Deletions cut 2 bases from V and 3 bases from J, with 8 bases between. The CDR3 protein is CASSEVWVNQPQHF. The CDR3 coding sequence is TGCGCCAGCAGTGAGGTCTGGGTCAATCAGCCCCAGCATTTT.

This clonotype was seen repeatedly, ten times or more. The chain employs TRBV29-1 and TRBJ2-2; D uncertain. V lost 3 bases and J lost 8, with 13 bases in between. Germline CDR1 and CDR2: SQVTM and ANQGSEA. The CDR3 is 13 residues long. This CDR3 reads CSVDYSSTGELFF. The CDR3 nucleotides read TGCAGCGTTGACTACAGTTCCACTGGGGAGCTGTTTTTT.

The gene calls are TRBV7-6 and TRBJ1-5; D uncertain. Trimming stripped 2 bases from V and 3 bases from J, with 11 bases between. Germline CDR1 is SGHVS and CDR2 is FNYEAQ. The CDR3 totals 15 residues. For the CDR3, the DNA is TGTGCCAGCAGCTTACGGGTAGGGTCCAATCAGCCCCAGCATTTT. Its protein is CASSLRVGSNQPQHF.

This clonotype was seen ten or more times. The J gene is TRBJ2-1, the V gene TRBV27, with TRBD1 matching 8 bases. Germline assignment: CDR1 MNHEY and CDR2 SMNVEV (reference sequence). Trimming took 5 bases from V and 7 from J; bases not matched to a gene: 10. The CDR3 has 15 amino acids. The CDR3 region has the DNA TGTGCCAGCAGTCCCATGGACAGGGTAACAAATGAGCAGTTCTTC. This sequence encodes CASSPMDRVTNEQFF.

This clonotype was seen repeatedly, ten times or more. CDR3 bases: TGTGCCAGCAGTCCGACAGGGGGCGCATATACGCAGTATTTT. Amino acids: CASSPTGGAYTQYF. The chain links TRBV28 to TRBJ2-3; 10 bases map to TRBD1. With 5 bases clipped from V and 7 bases from J, the junction kept 6 bases outside the gene matches. The length of the CDR3 is 14 residues. Germline CDR1 MDHEN, CDR2 SYDVKM.

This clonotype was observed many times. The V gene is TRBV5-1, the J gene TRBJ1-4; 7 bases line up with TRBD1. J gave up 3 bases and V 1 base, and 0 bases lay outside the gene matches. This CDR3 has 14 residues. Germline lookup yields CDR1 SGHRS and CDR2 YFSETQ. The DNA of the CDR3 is TGCGCCAGCAGCTTGACAGGGGCTAATGAAAAACTGTTTTTT. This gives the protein CASSLTGANEKLFF.

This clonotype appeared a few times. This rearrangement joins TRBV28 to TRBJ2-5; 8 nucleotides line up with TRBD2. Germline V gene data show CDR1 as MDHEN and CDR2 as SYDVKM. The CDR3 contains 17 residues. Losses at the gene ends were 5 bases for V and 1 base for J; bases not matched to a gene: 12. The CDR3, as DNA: TGTGCCAGCAGTCTCCCCCGGGGGGGGATGGGCCAAGAGACCCAGTACTTC. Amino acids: CASSLPRGGMGQETQYF.

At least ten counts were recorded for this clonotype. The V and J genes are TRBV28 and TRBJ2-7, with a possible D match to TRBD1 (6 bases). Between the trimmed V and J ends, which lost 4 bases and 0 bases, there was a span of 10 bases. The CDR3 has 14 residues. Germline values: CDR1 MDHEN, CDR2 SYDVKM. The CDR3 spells CASSSGDLSYEQYF. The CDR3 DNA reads TGTGCCAGCAGTTCAGGGGACCTCTCCTACGAGCAGTACTTC.

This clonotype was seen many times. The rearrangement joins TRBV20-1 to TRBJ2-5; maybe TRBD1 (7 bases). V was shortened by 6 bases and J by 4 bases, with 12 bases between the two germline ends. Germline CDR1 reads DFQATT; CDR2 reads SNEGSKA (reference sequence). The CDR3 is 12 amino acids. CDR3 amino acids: CSARGARETQYF. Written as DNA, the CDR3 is TGCAGTGCCAGGGGGGCACGAGAGACCCAGTACTTC.

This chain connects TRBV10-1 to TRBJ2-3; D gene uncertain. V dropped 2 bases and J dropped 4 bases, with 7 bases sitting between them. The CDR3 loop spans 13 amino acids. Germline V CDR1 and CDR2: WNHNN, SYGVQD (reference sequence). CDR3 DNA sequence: TGCGCCAGCAGTGAGACGAAATCAGATACGCAGTATTTT. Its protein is CASSETKSDTQYF.

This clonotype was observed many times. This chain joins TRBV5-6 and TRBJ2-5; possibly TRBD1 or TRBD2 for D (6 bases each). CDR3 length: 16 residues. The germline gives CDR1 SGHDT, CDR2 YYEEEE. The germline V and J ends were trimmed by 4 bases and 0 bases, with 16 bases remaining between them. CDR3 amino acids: CASSRGGGGYQETQYF. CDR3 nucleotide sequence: TGTGCCAGCAGCAGGGGAGGAGGGGGGTACCAAGAGACCCAGTACTTC.

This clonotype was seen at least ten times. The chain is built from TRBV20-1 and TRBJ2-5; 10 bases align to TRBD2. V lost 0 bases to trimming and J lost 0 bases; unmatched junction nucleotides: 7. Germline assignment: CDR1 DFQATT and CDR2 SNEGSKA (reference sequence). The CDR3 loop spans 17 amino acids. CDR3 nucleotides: TGCAGTGCTAGAGACCAAACAAGCGGGGGGGACCAAGAGACCCAGTACTTC. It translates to CSARDQTSGGDQETQYF.

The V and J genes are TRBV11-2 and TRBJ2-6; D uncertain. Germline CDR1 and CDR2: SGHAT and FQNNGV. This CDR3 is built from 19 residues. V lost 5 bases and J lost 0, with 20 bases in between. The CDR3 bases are TGTGCCAGCAGCCCACGTGCCAGGCCAGTTCCCTCTGGGGCCAACGTCCTGACTTTC. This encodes CASSPRARPVPSGANVLTF.